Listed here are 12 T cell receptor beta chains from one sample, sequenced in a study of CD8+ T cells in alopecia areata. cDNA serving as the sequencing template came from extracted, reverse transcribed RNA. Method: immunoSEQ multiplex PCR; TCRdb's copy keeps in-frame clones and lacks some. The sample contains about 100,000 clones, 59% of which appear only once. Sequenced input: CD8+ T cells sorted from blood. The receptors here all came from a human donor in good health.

CDR3 in amino acids: CAWRGGGLLHEQYF. The CDR3 nucleotides are TGTGCCTGGAGAGGGGGGGGCCTACTCCACGAGCAGTACTTC. This sequence joins TRBV30 and TRBJ2-7; weak D call: TRBD2 (7 bases). Looked up from germline, CDR1 is GTSNPN and CDR2 is SVGIG (reference sequence). Trimming removed 3 bases at V and 5 bases at J, with 17 bases between. The CDR3 runs to 14 residues. The full variable domain, completed using reference TRBV30 and TRBJ2-7, is SQTIHQWPATLVQPVGSPLSLECTVEGTSNPNLYWYRQAAGRGLQLLFYSVGIGQISSEVPQNLSASRPQDRQFILSSKKLLLSDSGFYLCAWRGGGLLHEQYFGPGTRLTVT.

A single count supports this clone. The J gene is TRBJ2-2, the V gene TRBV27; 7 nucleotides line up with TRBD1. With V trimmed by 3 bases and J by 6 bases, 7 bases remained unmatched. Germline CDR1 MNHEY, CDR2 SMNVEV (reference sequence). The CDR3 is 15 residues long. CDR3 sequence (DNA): TGTGCCAGCAGTTTTCGGACAGGAGATCCCGGGGAGCTGTTTTTT. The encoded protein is CASSFRTGDPGELFF.

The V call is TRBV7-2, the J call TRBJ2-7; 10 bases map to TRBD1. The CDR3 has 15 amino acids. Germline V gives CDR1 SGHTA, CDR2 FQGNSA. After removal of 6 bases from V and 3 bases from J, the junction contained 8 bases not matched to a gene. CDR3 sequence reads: CASSHPRDRGYEQYF. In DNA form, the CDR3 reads TGTGCCAGCAGTCACCCTCGGGACAGGGGCTACGAGCAGTACTTC.

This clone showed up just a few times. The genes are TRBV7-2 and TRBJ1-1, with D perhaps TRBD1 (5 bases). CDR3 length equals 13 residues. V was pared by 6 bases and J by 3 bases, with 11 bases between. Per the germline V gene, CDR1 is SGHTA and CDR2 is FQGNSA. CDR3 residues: CASRPTGDTEAFF. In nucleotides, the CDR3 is TGTGCCAGCAGACCAACGGGGGACACTGAAGCTTTCTTT.

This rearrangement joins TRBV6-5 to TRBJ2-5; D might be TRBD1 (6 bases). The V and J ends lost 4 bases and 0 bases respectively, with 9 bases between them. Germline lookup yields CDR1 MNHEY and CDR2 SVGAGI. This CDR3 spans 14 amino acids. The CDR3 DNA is TGTGCCAGCAGTTCCCGGACAGACCAAGAGACCCAGTACTTC. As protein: CASSSRTDQETQYF.

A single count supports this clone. The DNA of the CDR3 is TGTGCCAGCAGCCTCGTGGCCAGCGGCGAGCAGTACTTC. This codes for CASSLVASGEQYF. The rearrangement joins TRBV14 to TRBJ2-7, with D perhaps TRBD2 (5 bases). The CDR3 extends over 13 amino acids. The V gene lost 4 bases and the J gene lost 6 bases, with 13 bases spanning the gap. Germline CDR1 reads SGHDN; CDR2 reads FVKESK. The variable domain in full, with the rest retrieved from reference TRBV14 and TRBJ2-7, is EAGVTQFPSHSVIEKGQTVTLRCDPISGHDNLYWYRRVMGKEIKFLLHFVKESKQDESGMPNNRFLAERTGGTYSTLKVQPAELEDSGVYFCASSLVASGEQYFGPGTRLTVT.

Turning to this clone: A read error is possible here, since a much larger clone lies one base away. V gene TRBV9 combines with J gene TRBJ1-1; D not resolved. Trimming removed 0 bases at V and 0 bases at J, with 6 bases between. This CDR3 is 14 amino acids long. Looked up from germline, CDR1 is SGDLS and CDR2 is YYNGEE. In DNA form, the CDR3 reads TGTGCCAGCAGCGTAGGGGCGATGAACACTGAAGCTTTCTTT. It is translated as CASSVGAMNTEAFF. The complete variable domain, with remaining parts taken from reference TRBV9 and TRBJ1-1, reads DSGVTQTPKHLITATGQRVTLRCSPRSGDLSVYWYQQSLDQGLQFLIQYYNGEERAKGNILERFSAQQFPDLHSELNLSSLELGDSALYFCASSVGAMNTEAFFGQGTRLTVV.

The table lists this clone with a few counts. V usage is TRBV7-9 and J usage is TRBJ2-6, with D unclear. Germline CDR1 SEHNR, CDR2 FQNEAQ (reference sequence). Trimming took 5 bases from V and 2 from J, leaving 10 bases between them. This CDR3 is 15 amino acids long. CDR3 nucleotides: TGTGCCAGCAGCAGTCAAGAGGCTGGGGCCAACGTCCTGACTTTC. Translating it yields CASSSQEAGANVLTF.

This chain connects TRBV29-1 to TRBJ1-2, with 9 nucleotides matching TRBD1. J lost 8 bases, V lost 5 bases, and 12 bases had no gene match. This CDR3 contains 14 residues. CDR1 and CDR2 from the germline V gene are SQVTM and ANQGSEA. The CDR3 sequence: CSVFRGQGTYGYTF. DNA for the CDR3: TGCAGCGTTTTTCGTGGACAGGGGACATACGGCTACACCTTC.

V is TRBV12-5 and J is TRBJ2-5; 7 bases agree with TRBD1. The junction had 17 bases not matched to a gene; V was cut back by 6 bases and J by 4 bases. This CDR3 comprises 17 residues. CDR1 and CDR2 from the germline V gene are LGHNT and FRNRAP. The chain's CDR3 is CASGSLAPSPGGETQYF. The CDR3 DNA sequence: TGTGCTAGTGGCTCGCTGGCTCCGTCGCCAGGGGGAGAGACCCAGTACTTC.

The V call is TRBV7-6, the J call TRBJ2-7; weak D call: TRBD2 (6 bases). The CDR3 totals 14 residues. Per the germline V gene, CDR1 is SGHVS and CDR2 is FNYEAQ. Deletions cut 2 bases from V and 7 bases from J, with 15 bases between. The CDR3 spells CASSLFGGSGEQYF. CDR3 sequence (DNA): TGTGCCAGCAGCTTATTCGGGGGTTCGGGTGAGCAGTACTTC.

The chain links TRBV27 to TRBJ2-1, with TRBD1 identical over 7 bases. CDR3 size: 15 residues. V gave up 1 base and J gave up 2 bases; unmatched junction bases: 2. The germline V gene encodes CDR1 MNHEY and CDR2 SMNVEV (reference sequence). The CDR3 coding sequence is TGTGCCAGCAGTTTATGGGACAGTCCCTACAATGAGCAGTTCTTC. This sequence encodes CASSLWDSPYNEQFF.